The rows below give T cell receptor beta chains drawn from one sample of a study of regulatory T cells in long-lasting Graves disease. MiXCR, applied by TCRdb to the multiplex PCR reads, yields one record per CDR3 protein. Of under 700,000 distinct CDR3 sequences in the sample, about 15% were seen once. This same sample was also taken into another study, of T cells in Graves' hyperthyroidism and ophthalmopathy.

Material: peripheral blood mononuclear cells (PBMCs), obtained at new diagnosis, from a patient treated with antithyroid drugs. These receptors were collected from a woman aged 40-65 years with Graves disease. Each CDR3 is given without its conserved first and last residue. Fields, in order: CDR3 protein, V gene, J gene.

CDR3 protein: SARTGQQSTGELF; V gene: TRBV20-1; J gene: TRBJ2-2
CDR3 protein: ASSPEFVQF; V gene: TRBV2; J gene: TRBJ2-1
CDR3 protein: ASSLAGTGGGNTEAF; V gene: TRBV7-9; J gene: TRBJ1-1
CDR3 protein: SAHIPGDSQPQH; V gene: TRBV20-1; J gene: TRBJ1-5
CDR3 protein: ASTLGQLTEAF; V gene: TRBV12-3/TRBV12-4; J gene: TRBJ1-1
CDR3 protein: ASSPWTSGVYEQY; V gene: TRBV3-1; J gene: TRBJ2-7
CDR3 protein: ASSVEDRANTEAF; V gene: TRBV9; J gene: TRBJ1-1
CDR3 protein: ASSYLTGLSDNEQF; V gene: TRBV6-2/TRBV6-3; J gene: TRBJ2-1
CDR3 protein: ATSKRGPETQY; V gene: TRBV15; J gene: TRBJ2-5
CDR3 protein: ASSLAEGRHEQY; V gene: TRBV3-1; J gene: TRBJ2-7
CDR3 protein: ASSFVGRSTDTQY; V gene: TRBV19; J gene: TRBJ2-3
CDR3 protein: ASSPPSAQGVNSPLH; V gene: TRBV18; J gene: TRBJ1-6
CDR3 protein: ATSDLTGVNTGELF; V gene: TRBV24-1; J gene: TRBJ2-2
CDR3 protein: ASCGWGEETQY; V gene: TRBV5-4; J gene: TRBJ2-5
CDR3 protein: ASSYRAGGAKNEQF; V gene: TRBV6-5; J gene: TRBJ2-1
CDR3 protein: ASSQDWGASADTQY; V gene: TRBV14; J gene: TRBJ2-3
CDR3 protein: ASSPGLMVEQY; V gene: TRBV6-1; J gene: TRBJ2-7
CDR3 protein: ASNDPGVQPQH; V gene: TRBV6-1; J gene: TRBJ1-5
CDR3 protein: ASSQTGDRVYEQY; V gene: TRBV4-1; J gene: TRBJ2-7
CDR3 protein: ASKAGGMAGELF; V gene: TRBV2; J gene: TRBJ2-2
CDR3 protein: ASSEPPLTGGNQPQH; V gene: TRBV2; J gene: TRBJ1-5
CDR3 protein: SARAVLNTEAF; V gene: TRBV20-1; J gene: TRBJ1-1
CDR3 protein: AWARAGTGNGNTIY; V gene: TRBV30; J gene: TRBJ1-3
CDR3 protein: ASSPGAYSSYEQY; V gene: TRBV6-1; J gene: TRBJ2-7
CDR3 protein: ASRMRGANVLT; V gene: TRBV12-3/TRBV12-4; J gene: TRBJ2-6
CDR3 protein: ASSQLYTDTQY; V gene: TRBV9; J gene: TRBJ2-3
CDR3 protein: SARDSGPLNYGYT; V gene: TRBV20-1; J gene: TRBJ1-2
CDR3 protein: ASSASVSEKLF; V gene: TRBV5-5; J gene: TRBJ1-4
CDR3 protein: ASSTYRGNSPLH; V gene: TRBV18; J gene: TRBJ1-6
CDR3 protein: ASSQEASGYEQY; V gene: TRBV3-1; J gene: TRBJ2-7
CDR3 protein: ASSFRQGLNGYT; V gene: TRBV28; J gene: TRBJ1-2
CDR3 protein: SASPDRGYGYT; V gene: TRBV20-1; J gene: TRBJ1-2
CDR3 protein: ASSRTGHNEKLF; V gene: TRBV10-2; J gene: TRBJ1-4
CDR3 protein: ASSEIRASGYNEQF; V gene: TRBV6-1; J gene: TRBJ2-1
CDR3 protein: ASSFTGVNTEAF; V gene: TRBV27; J gene: TRBJ1-1
CDR3 protein: ASGPDRDYGYT; V gene: TRBV12-3/TRBV12-4; J gene: TRBJ1-2
CDR3 protein: AIRATAGAGYGYT; V gene: TRBV10-3; J gene: TRBJ1-2